This T cell receptor beta chain was retrieved from a study of cytomegalovirus exposure and HLA in healthy donors. The PCR used 60 Vbeta and 13 Jbeta primers. The table came from immunoSEQ multiplex PCR; TCRdb's copy has only in-frame clones and leaves some out. The sample includes some 200,000 clones, approximately 90% seen only once; the top ten take approximately 1%. General study results and limits: The classifier reportedly diagnosed cytomegalovirus status with high sensitivity and specificity. Later analysis reportedly placed an Asian-associated ancestry cluster below the roughly 640-donor mean in N-insertions.

As to this clone: The antigen is not known.

The CDR3 runs 14 residues. In germline, CDR1 is LNHNV, CDR2 YYDKDF (reference sequence). Trimming removed 0 bases from V and 2 bases from J, with 5 bases in between. The sequence came from a woman aged 18-30 years in good health and CMV-seronegative. The sequencing input was PBMCs. The J gene is TRBJ2-4, the V gene TRBV15; D gene unclear. CDR3 in amino acids: CATSRDFSKNIQYF. In nucleotides, the CDR3 is TGTGCCACCAGCAGAGATTTCTCCAAAAACATTCAGTACTTC.